What follows are 24 T cell receptor beta chains derived from one specimen sequenced in a study of PD-1 blockade in classical Hodgkin lymphoma. Autologous stem cell transplantation was followed by relapse in every patient, and brentuximab vedotin exposure varied. The data were produced by immunoSEQ multiplex PCR, yet TCRdb's version contains in-frame clones alone and is incomplete. The repertoire holds about 94,000 clones, roughly 89% seen once, with about 10% in the top ten. Specimen: peripheral blood mononuclear cells (PBMCs), collected before the second cycle of nivolumab. Every receptor here comes from a human donor with classical Hodgkin lymphoma.

The chain employs TRBV19 and TRBJ2-5, with TRBD1 matching 8 bases. Germline V gene sequence: CDR1 LNHDA, CDR2 SQIVND (reference sequence). The CDR3 has 15 amino acids. After removal of 8 bases from V and 4 bases from J, the junction contained 12 bases not matched to a gene. The CDR3: CASRPRGTGLETQYF. CDR3 nucleotide sequence: TGTGCCAGTCGCCCCCGGGGGACAGGACTAGAGACCCAGTACTTC. Drawing the rest from reference TRBV19 and TRBJ2-5, the complete variable domain is DGGITQSPKYLFRKEGQNVTLSCEQNLNHDAMYWYRQDPGQGLRLIYYSQIVNDFQKGDIAEGYSVSREKKESFPLTVTSAQKNPTAFYLCASRPRGTGLETQYFGPGTRLLVL.

The chain couples TRBV5-1 to TRBJ1-6, with 9 bases fitting TRBD1. Germline trimming cut 0 bases from V and 7 bases from J; bases unmatched to any gene: 2. Germline assignment: CDR1 SGHRS and CDR2 YFSETQ. This CDR3 has 15 amino acids. CDR3: CASSLGTGDNSPLHF. The CDR3 nucleotides are TGCGCCAGCAGCTTGGGGACAGGGGACAATTCACCCCTCCACTTT. The full variable domain, with the rest looked up from reference TRBV5-1 and TRBJ1-6, is KAGVTQTPRYLIKTRGQQVTLSCSPISGHRSVSWYQQTPGQGLQFLFEYFSETQRNKGNFPGRFSGRQFSNSRSEMNVSTLELGDSALYLCASSLGTGDNSPLHFGNGTRLTVT.

The rearrangement links TRBV11-2 to TRBJ1-4; 7 bases agree with TRBD1. Germline V gene data show CDR1 as SGHAT and CDR2 as FQNNGV. The CDR3 runs 14 residues. Trimming at V came to 3 bases and at J to 8 bases, leaving 6 bases not matched to a gene. The CDR3 reads CASSFGTAGEKLFF. The CDR3 DNA is TGTGCCAGCAGCTTTGGGACAGCCGGCGAAAAACTGTTTTTT.

V is TRBV9 and J is TRBJ2-3, with D uncertain. Trimming took 3 bases from V and 2 from J, leaving 13 bases between them. Germline assignment: CDR1 SGDLS and CDR2 YYNGEE. This CDR3 is 15 amino acids long. The CDR3 loop is CASSALSGPTDTQYF. Here the CDR3 DNA reads TGTGCCAGCAGCGCGCTGAGTGGCCCCACAGATACGCAGTATTTT.

V and J are TRBV5-1 and TRBJ2-7; tentative D call: TRBD2 (6 bases). Germline V gene data show CDR1 as SGHRS and CDR2 as YFSETQ. The CDR3 consists of 13 residues. Trimming stripped 2 bases from V and 4 bases from J, with 10 bases between. Here the CDR3 reads CASSLSGPYEQYF. Here the CDR3 DNA reads TGCGCCAGCAGCTTAAGCGGGCCGTACGAGCAGTACTTC.

The chain employs TRBV5-1 and TRBJ2-1; TRBD1 aligns across 8 bases. The CDR3 extends over 20 amino acids. CDR1 is SGHRS and CDR2 is YFSETQ in the germline V gene. The junction had 19 bases not matched to a gene; V was cut back by 5 bases and J by 0 bases. CDR3 in DNA: TGCGCCAGCAGAGCCCCCGGGACAGGAACTCCGGGGGCCTCCTACAATGAGCAGTTCTTC. Translating gives CASRAPGTGTPGASYNEQFF.

The chain employs TRBV11-3 and TRBJ2-7; 11 bases are shared with TRBD2. V shed 5 bases and J 0 bases; nucleotides not matched to a gene: 3. CDR3 size: 15 residues. Germline loops: CDR1 SGHNT, CDR2 YENEEA. CDR3 protein: CASSKTSGGSYEQYF. Here the CDR3 DNA reads TGTGCCAGCAGCAAAACTAGCGGGGGCTCCTACGAGCAGTACTTC.

This chain joins TRBV27 and TRBJ2-7, with 7 nucleotides matching TRBD2. The trim removed 6 bases at V and 1 base at J, leaving 12 bases unmatched. This CDR3 has 16 amino acids. Germline V gene lookup returns CDR1 MNHEY and CDR2 SMNVEV (reference sequence). Here the CDR3 reads CASSQKAGNPSYEQYF. In DNA, the CDR3 is TGTGCCAGCAGCCAAAAAGCGGGAAACCCGTCCTACGAGCAGTACTTC.

The V call is TRBV4-1, the J call TRBJ2-5, with 8 nucleotides matching TRBD1. The germline V gene has CDR1 MGHRA and CDR2 YSYEKL. The CDR3 is 14 residues long. The V gene end was trimmed by 4 bases and the J gene end by 2 bases; junction bases not matched to a gene: 3. CDR3 nucleotide sequence: TGCGCCAGCAGCCGGACAGGGCAGCAAGAGACCCAGTACTTC. Translation gives CASSRTGQQETQYF.

The CDR3 DNA sequence: TGTGCCAGCAGCTTAGGCCGGGACGATTGGGGCCAGTTCTTC. Amino acids: CASSLGRDDWGQFF. The chain couples TRBV11-2 to TRBJ2-1; perhaps D is TRBD1 or TRBD2 (5 bases each). The CDR3 has 14 amino acids. V was clipped by 1 base and J by 13 bases, with 17 bases between them. Germline V lookup: CDR1 SGHAT, CDR2 FQNNGV.

The rearrangement joins TRBV6-1 to TRBJ1-5, with 7 bases matching TRBD1. Germline CDR1 MNHNS, CDR2 SASEGT. There are 14 residues in the CDR3. V dropped 1 base and J dropped 7; count of bases not matched to a gene: 4. CDR3 coding DNA: TGTGCCAGCAGTGAAGTAGACAGGGCACAGCCCCAGCATTTT. This translates into CASSEVDRAQPQHF.

The gene calls are TRBV28 and TRBJ2-1, with a possible D match to TRBD2 (6 bases). V lost 3 bases, J lost 2 bases, and 8 bases lay in between. This CDR3 has 14 residues. The germline V gene has CDR1 MDHEN and CDR2 SYDVKM. CDR3 sequence: CASSFAGTYNEQFF. The CDR3 nucleotides read TGTGCCAGCAGTTTCGCGGGGACCTACAATGAGCAGTTCTTC.

The V gene is TRBV10-2, the J gene TRBJ2-1; tentative D call: TRBD2 (6 bases). The V gene lost 4 bases and the J gene lost 10 bases, with 20 bases spanning the gap. CDR1 WSHSY and CDR2 SAAADI come from the germline V gene. CDR3 length equals 15 residues. The CDR3 is CASSVWRDAPGEQFF. DNA of the CDR3: TGCGCCAGCAGTGTGTGGCGGGACGCCCCTGGAGAGCAGTTCTTC.

This chain connects TRBV28 to TRBJ1-5; no firm D call. V lost 5 bases, J lost 9 bases, and 11 bases lay in between. The germline V gene encodes CDR1 MDHEN and CDR2 SYDVKM. CDR3 length: 12 residues. The DNA of the CDR3 is TGTGCCAGCAGTCCCGCCGTTGGGCCCCAGCATTTT. Amino acids: CASSPAVGPQHF.

The genes are TRBV28 and TRBJ2-1, with TRBD1 as a possible D gene (5 bases). The CDR3 is 14 amino acids. Germline CDR1 reads MDHEN; CDR2 reads SYDVKM. Trimming left V 4 bases short and J 1 base short, with 8 bases between. The CDR3 coding sequence is TGTGCCAGCAGTTCCCGGACATCCTACAATGAGCAGTTCTTC. The encoded protein is CASSSRTSYNEQFF.

V is TRBV4-1 and J is TRBJ1-1; 11 nucleotides line up with TRBD1. The germline V gene encodes CDR1 MGHRA and CDR2 YSYEKL. The V segment lost 6 bases and the J segment 0 bases; nucleotides outside the gene matches: 12. The length of the CDR3 is 18 residues. The CDR3 reads CASSRDRGFSVLNTEAFF. In DNA, the CDR3 is TGCGCCAGCAGTCGGGACAGGGGGTTTTCGGTGTTGAACACTGAAGCTTTCTTT.

This chain joins TRBV19 and TRBJ2-2, with 8 bases that match TRBD1. The V and J ends lost 4 bases and 4 bases, in that order; junction bases with no gene match: 5. The CDR3 has 15 residues. Germline assignment: CDR1 LNHDA and CDR2 SQIVND (reference sequence). CDR3 DNA: TGTGCCAGTAGTAAATGGACAGGGTTCACCGGGGAGCTGTTTTTT. This encodes CASSKWTGFTGELFF.

This clone was counted once. V and J are TRBV11-2 and TRBJ2-5, with unresolved D. Germline assignment: CDR1 SGHAT and CDR2 FQNNGV. This CDR3 has 14 amino acids. The V end lost 0 bases, the J end lost 3 bases, and 8 bases lay between the germline ends. Here the CDR3 DNA reads TGTGCCAGCAGCTTAGAATGGGCGAAAGAGACCCAGTACTTC. Translation gives CASSLEWAKETQYF.

The chain is built from TRBV1 and TRBJ2-3; whether TRBD2, the table's D call, matches the DNA was not checked. TRBV1 is shown as a pseudogene. The CDR3 is made up of 19 amino acids. The CDR3 DNA sequence: TGCACCAGCAGCCAAGATAAGTGGACTAGCGGGGGGGGCACAGATACGCAGTATTTT. It encodes CTSSQDKWTSGGGTDTQYF.

This clone was seen more than once but under ten times. The CDR3 DNA sequence: TGTGCCGTAAGCTCGTCTGGAAACACCATATATTTT. The encoded protein is CAVSSSGNTIYF. The rearrangement joins TRBV6-5 to TRBJ1-3; no clear D gene. The V end was cut by 11 bases, the J end by 1 base, with 9 bases between. The germline V gene encodes CDR1 MNHEY and CDR2 SVGAGI. This CDR3 is built from 12 residues.

CDR3 protein: CASSLKAGTANSPLHF. The CDR3 coding sequence is TGTGCCAGCAGTTTAAAAGCCGGGACAGCCAATTCACCCCTCCACTTT. The rearrangement uses TRBV6-5 and TRBJ1-6, with 7 positions matching TRBD1. CDR1 MNHEY and CDR2 SVGAGI come from the germline V gene. The CDR3 covers 16 residues. J gave up 7 bases and V 4 bases, and 10 bases lay outside the gene matches.

There are a few counts of this clone. The chain joins TRBV18 to TRBJ1-4; TRBD1 matches at 8 bases. Germline V gives CDR1 KGHSH, CDR2 LQKENI. The CDR3 consists of 15 residues. The ends lost 5 bases at V and 8 bases at J; junction bases unmatched: 10. Here the CDR3 DNA reads TGTGCCAGCTCAGCCACAGGGGGAGCGTTGGAAAAACTGTTTTTT. This codes for CASSATGGALEKLFF.

The gene calls are TRBV4-1 and TRBJ2-1, with D possibly matching TRBD2 (6 bases). The V gene lost 0 bases and the J gene lost 0 bases, with 12 bases spanning the gap. This CDR3 is 17 amino acids long. Per the germline V gene, CDR1 is MGHRA and CDR2 is YSYEKL. In DNA, the CDR3 is TGCGCCAGCAGCCAAGATATATGGACTACCTCCTACAATGAGCAGTTCTTC. The encoded protein is CASSQDIWTTSYNEQFF.

The chain's CDR3 is CASGGQGGVYGYTF. In nucleotides, the CDR3 is TGTGCCAGCGGTGGACAGGGCGGCGTCTATGGCTACACCTTC. This chain links TRBV2 with TRBJ1-2, with 8 bases that match TRBD1. V lost 8 bases to trimming and J lost 4 bases; unmatched junction nucleotides: 9. The CDR3 sequence is 14 residues long. Per the germline V gene, CDR1 is SNHLY and CDR2 is FYNNEI.